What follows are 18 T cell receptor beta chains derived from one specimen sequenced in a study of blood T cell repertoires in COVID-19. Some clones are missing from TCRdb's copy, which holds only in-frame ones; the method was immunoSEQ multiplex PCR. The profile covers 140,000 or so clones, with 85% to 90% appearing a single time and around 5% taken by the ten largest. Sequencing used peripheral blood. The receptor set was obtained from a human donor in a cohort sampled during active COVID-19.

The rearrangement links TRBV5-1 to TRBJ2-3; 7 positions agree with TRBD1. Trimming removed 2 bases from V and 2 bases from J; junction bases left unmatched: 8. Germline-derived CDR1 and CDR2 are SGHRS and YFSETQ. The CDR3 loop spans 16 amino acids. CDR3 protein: CASSFRKTGNTDTQYF. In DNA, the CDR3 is TGCGCCAGCAGCTTTCGTAAGACAGGGAACACAGATACGCAGTATTTT.

CDR3 DNA: TGTGCCAGCAGCTTGTCGGGAGTTGCAGATACGCAGTATTTT. This gives the protein CASSLSGVADTQYF. V gene TRBV5-4 combines with J gene TRBJ2-3, with a weak D call TRBD2 (6 bases). Germline CDR1 is SGHNT and CDR2 is YYREEE (reference sequence). The length of the CDR3 is 14 residues. V shed 1 base and J shed 4 bases, with 10 bases lying between them.

The CDR3 loop is CASSARSYSSGGETQYF. CDR3 sequence (DNA): TGTGCCAGCAGTGCGCGCTCCTACTCTAGCGGGGGGGAGACCCAGTACTTC. The chain has TRBV6-1 and TRBJ2-5, with TRBD2 matching 11 bases. CDR1 is MNHNS and CDR2 is SASEGT in the germline V gene. V shed 4 bases, J shed 5 bases, and the junction held 12 bases outside the gene matches. This CDR3 is built from 17 residues.

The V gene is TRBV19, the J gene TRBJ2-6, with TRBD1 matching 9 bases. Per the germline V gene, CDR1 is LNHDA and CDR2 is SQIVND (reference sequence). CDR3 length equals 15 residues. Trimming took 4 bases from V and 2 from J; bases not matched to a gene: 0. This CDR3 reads CASSRDRAGANVLTF. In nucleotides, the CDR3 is TGTGCCAGTAGTAGGGACAGGGCTGGGGCCAACGTCCTGACTTTC.

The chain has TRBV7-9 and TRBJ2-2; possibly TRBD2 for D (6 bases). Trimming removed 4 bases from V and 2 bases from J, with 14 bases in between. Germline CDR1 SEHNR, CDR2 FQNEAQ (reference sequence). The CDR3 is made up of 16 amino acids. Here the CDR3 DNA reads TGTGCCAGCAGCTCCCGTGGAGGGGTTAACACCGGGGAGCTGTTTTTT. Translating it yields CASSSRGGVNTGELFF.

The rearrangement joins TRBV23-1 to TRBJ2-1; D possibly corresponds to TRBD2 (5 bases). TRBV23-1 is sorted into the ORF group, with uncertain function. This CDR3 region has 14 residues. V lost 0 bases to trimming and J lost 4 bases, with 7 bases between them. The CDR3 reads CASSQSRGYNEQFF. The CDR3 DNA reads TGCGCCAGCAGTCAATCCCGGGGATACAATGAGCAGTTCTTC.

In nucleotides, the CDR3 is TGTGCCAGCAGCTGGGCCGGCCCCTACAATGAGCAGTTCTTC. Its translation is CASSWAGPYNEQFF. V usage is TRBV5-4 and J usage is TRBJ2-1; D not certain. Between the trimmed V and J ends, which lost 3 bases and 2 bases, there was a span of 9 bases. This CDR3 contains 14 residues. The germline CDR1 and CDR2 sequences are SGHNT and YYREEE (reference sequence).

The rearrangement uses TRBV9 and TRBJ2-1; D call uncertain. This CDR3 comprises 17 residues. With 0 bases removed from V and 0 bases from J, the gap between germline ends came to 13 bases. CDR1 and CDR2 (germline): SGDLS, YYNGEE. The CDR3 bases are TGTGCCAGCAGCGTAGCCGGTTCGCCAGGCTCCTACAATGAGCAGTTCTTC. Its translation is CASSVAGSPGSYNEQFF.

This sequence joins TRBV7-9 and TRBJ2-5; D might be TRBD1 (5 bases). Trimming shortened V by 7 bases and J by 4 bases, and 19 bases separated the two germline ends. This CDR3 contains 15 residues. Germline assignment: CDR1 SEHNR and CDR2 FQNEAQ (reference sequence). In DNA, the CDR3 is TGTGCCAGCATCCCCCTAAGGACAACACGAGAGACCCAGTACTTC. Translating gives CASIPLRTTRETQYF.

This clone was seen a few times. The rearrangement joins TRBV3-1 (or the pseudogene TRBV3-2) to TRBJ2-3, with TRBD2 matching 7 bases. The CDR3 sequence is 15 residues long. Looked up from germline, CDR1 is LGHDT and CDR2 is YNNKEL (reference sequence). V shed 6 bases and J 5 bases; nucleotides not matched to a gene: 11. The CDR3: CASSPQTSPRDTQYF. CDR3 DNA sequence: TGTGCCAGCAGTCCCCAGACTAGCCCTCGAGATACGCAGTATTTT.

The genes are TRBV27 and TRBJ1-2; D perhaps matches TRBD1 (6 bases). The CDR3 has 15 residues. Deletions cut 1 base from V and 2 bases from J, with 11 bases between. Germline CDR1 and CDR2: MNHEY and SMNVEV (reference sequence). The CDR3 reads CASSLYRQDNYGYTF. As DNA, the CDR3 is TGTGCCAGCAGTTTATACCGACAGGACAACTATGGCTACACCTTC.

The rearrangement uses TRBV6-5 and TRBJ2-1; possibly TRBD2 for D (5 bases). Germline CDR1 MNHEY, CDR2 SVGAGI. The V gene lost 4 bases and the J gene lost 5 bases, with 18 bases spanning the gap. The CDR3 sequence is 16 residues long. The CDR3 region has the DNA TGTGCCAGCAGTTCCGCATGGAGGCTAGAAGACAATGAGCAGTTCTTC. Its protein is CASSSAWRLEDNEQFF.

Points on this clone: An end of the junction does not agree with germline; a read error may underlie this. DNA for the CDR3: TGTGCCAGCAGCTTAGCCCCTGACACTGAAGCCTTCTTT. It specifies CASSLAPDTEAFF. V gene TRBV7-3 combines with J gene TRBJ1-1; the D is unclear. Germline values: CDR1 SGHTA, CDR2 FQGTGA. The CDR3 is 13 residues long. The full variable domain, completed using reference TRBV7-3 and TRBJ1-1, is GAGVSQTPSNKVTEKGKYVELRCDPISGHTALYWYRQSLGQGPEFLIYFQGTGAADDSGLPNDRFFAVRPEGSVSTLKIQRTERGDSAVYLCASSLAPDTEAFFGQGTRLTVV.

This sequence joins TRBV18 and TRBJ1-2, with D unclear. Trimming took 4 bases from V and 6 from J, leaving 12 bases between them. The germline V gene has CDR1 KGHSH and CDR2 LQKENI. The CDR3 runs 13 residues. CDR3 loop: CASSLPGLDGYTF. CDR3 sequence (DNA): TGTGCCAGCTCACTGCCGGGGTTAGATGGCTACACCTTC.

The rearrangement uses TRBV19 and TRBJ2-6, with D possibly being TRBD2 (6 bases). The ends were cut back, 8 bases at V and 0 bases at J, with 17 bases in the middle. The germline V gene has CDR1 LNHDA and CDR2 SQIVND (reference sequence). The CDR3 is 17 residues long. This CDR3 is CASAPAGTPSGANVLTF. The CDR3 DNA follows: TGTGCCAGTGCGCCGGCGGGGACCCCCTCTGGGGCCAACGTCCTGACTTTC. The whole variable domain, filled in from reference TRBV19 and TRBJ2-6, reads DGGITQSPKYLFRKEGQNVTLSCEQNLNHDAMYWYRQDPGQGLRLIYYSQIVNDFQKGDIAEGYSVSREKKESFPLTVTSAQKNPTAFYLCASAPAGTPSGANVLTFGAGSRLTVL.

In nucleotides, the CDR3 is TGCGCCAGCAGACAAGAGCGGGACTCCTACAATGAGCAGTTCTTC. Its protein is CASRQERDSYNEQFF. The genes are TRBV5-1 and TRBJ2-1, with 7 bases fitting TRBD2. The CDR3 totals 15 residues. V dropped 5 bases and J dropped 0; count of bases not matched to a gene: 5. Germline V CDR1 and CDR2: SGHRS, YFSETQ. Drawing the rest from reference TRBV5-1 and TRBJ2-1, the complete variable domain is KAGVTQTPRYLIKTRGQQVTLSCSPISGHRSVSWYQQTPGQGLQFLFEYFSETQRNKGNFPGRFSGRQFSNSRSEMNVSTLELGDSALYLCASRQERDSYNEQFFGPGTRLTVL.

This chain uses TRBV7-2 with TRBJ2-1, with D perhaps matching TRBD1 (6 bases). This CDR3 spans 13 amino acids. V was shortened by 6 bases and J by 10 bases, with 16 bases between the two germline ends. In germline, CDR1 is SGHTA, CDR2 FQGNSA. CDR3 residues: CASRRNRAREQFF. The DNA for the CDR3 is TGTGCCAGCAGAAGAAACAGGGCGCGGGAGCAGTTCTTC. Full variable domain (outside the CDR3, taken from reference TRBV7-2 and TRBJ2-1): GAGVSQSPSNKVTEKGKDVELRCDPISGHTALYWYRQSLGQGLEFLIYFQGNSAPDKSGLPSDRFSAERTGGSVSTLTIQRTQQEDSAVYLCASRRNRAREQFFGPGTRLTVL.

This CDR3 is CASSRGGPWGSTDTQYF. In nucleotides, the CDR3 is TGTGCCAGCAGCCGGGGGGGACCGTGGGGTAGCACAGATACGCAGTATTTT. The V call is TRBV3-1 (or the pseudogene TRBV3-2), the J call TRBJ2-3; 7 bases match TRBD2. The germline CDR1 and CDR2 sequences are LGHDT and YNNKEL (reference sequence). This CDR3 is 17 amino acids long. V was clipped by 4 bases and J by 0 bases; unmatched bases: 10.